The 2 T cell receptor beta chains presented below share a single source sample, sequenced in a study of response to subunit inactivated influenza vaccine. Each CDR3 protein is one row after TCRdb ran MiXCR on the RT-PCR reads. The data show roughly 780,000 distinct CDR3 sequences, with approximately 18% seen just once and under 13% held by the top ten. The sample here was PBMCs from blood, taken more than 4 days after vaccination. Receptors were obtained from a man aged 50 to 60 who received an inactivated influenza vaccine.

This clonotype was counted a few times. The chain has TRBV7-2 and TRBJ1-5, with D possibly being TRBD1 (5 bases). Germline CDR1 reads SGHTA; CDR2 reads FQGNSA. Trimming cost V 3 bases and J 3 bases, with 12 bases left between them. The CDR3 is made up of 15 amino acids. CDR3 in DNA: TGTGCCAGCAGCTTTGGGACTGCCTACAATCAGCCCCAGCATTTT. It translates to CASSFGTAYNQPQHF.

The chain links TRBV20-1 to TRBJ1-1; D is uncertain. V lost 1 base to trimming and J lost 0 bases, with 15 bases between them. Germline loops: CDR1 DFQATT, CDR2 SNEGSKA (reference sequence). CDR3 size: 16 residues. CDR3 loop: CSARGGVNIMNTEAFF. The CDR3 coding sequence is TGCAGTGCTAGAGGCGGGGTAAATATAATGAACACTGAAGCTTTCTTT.